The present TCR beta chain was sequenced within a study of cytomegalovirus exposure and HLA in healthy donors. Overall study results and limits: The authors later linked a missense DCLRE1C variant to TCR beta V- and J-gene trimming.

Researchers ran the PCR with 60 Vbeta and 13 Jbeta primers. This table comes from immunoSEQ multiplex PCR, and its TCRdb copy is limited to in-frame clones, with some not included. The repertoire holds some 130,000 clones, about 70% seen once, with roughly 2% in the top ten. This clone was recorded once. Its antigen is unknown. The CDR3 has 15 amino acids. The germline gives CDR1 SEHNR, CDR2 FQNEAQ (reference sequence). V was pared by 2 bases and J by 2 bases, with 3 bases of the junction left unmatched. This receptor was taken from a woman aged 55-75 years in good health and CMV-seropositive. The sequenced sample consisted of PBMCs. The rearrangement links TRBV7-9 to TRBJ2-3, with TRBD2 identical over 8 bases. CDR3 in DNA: TGTGCCAGCAGCTTACCTAGCGGGTACACAGATACGCAGTATTTT. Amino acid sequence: CASSLPSGYTDTQYF.